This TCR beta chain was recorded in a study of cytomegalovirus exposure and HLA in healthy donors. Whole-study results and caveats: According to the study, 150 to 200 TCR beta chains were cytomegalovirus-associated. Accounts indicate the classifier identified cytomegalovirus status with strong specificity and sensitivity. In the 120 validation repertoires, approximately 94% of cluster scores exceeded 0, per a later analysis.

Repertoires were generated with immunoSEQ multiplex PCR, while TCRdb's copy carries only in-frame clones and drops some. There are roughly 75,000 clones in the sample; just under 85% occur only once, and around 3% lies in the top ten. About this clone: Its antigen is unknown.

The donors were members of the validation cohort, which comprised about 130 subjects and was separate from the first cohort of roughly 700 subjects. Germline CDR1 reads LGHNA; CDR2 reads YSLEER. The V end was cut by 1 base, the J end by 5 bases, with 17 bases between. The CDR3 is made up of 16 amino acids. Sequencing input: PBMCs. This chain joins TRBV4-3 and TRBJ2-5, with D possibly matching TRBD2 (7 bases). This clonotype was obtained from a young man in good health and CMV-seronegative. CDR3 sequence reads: CASSQGQRGGGETQYF. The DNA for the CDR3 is TGCGCCAGCAGCCAAGGCCAAAGAGGGGGAGGGGAGACCCAGTACTTC.